Listed below are T cell receptor beta chains from one sample, sequenced in a study of blood T cell repertoires in COVID-19. Method: immunoSEQ multiplex PCR; TCRdb's copy keeps in-frame clones and lacks some. Of more than 95,000 clones in the sample, 86% were seen once. Specimen: peripheral blood. These receptors came from a human donor in a cohort sampled during active COVID-19. CDR3s leave out the opening cysteine and the closing phenylalanine or tryptophan. Each record gives: J gene, V gene, CDR3 protein.

J gene: TRBJ2-7; V gene: TRBV27; CDR3 protein: ASSNSAGSYEQY
J gene: TRBJ2-1; V gene: TRBV5-4; CDR3 protein: ASSPIAGGYNEQF
J gene: TRBJ1-5; V gene: TRBV6-5; CDR3 protein: ASRPGGTRQPQH
J gene: TRBJ2-3; V gene: TRBV5-1; CDR3 protein: ARRNLAGGPIGGTDTQY
J gene: TRBJ1-1; V gene: TRBV19; CDR3 protein: ASGQGGWNEAF
J gene: TRBJ2-1; V gene: TRBV5-1; CDR3 protein: ASSLVQGEGNEQF
J gene: TRBJ2-1; V gene: TRBV9; CDR3 protein: ASSPRLAVMNEQF
J gene: TRBJ2-3; V gene: TRBV19; CDR3 protein: ASSSPTTPFNPDTQY
J gene: TRBJ2-7; V gene: TRBV4-1; CDR3 protein: ASSLRTGASYEQY
J gene: TRBJ2-1; V gene: TRBV18; CDR3 protein: ASSPLRDSYNEQF
J gene: TRBJ2-5; V gene: TRBV11-2; CDR3 protein: ASSSQQGAGETQY
J gene: TRBJ1-1; V gene: TRBV21-1; CDR3 protein: ASSKSGGNTEAF
J gene: TRBJ1-3; V gene: TRBV30; CDR3 protein: AWRPDNSGNTIY
J gene: TRBJ2-7; V gene: TRBV10-2; CDR3 protein: ASSEPHSGTYTYEQY
J gene: TRBJ1-5; V gene: TRBV11-2; CDR3 protein: ASSLFGGEGQPQH
J gene: TRBJ2-1; V gene: TRBV29-1; CDR3 protein: SELSASGSSYNEQF
J gene: TRBJ2-3; V gene: TRBV21-1; CDR3 protein: ASSKEVAGGATAQMHKY
J gene: TRBJ1-1; V gene: TRBV28; CDR3 protein: ASSSIYLGF
J gene: TRBJ1-1; V gene: TRBV28; CDR3 protein: ASGRQEAF
J gene: TRBJ2-1; V gene: TRBV2; CDR3 protein: ASSDGTQETF
J gene: TRBJ1-5; V gene: TRBV6-2/TRBV6-3; CDR3 protein: ASSPWTKVLNQPQH
J gene: TRBJ2-7; V gene: TRBV11-2; CDR3 protein: ASSPGQGGLEQY
J gene: TRBJ1-3; V gene: TRBV7-2; CDR3 protein: ASRRGGAGNTIY
J gene: TRBJ1-1; V gene: TRBV28; CDR3 protein: ASSTGITEAF
J gene: TRBJ2-2; V gene: TRBV5-1; CDR3 protein: ASSEGQGTEELF
J gene: TRBJ1-4; V gene: TRBV2; CDR3 protein: ASSSSPKLF
J gene: TRBJ2-1; V gene: TRBV7-2; CDR3 protein: ASSSRLAGRVNEQF
J gene: TRBJ1-4; V gene: TRBV19; CDR3 protein: ASSIAEKLF
J gene: TRBJ2-7; V gene: TRBV29-1; CDR3 protein: SVAQGQGQY
J gene: TRBJ1-2; V gene: TRBV7-9; CDR3 protein: ASRAERPDGYT
J gene: TRBJ2-5; V gene: TRBV5-5; CDR3 protein: ASTPRGFQETQY
J gene: TRBJ2-7; V gene: TRBV7-2; CDR3 protein: ASSLVGLEQY
J gene: TRBJ1-4; V gene: TRBV5-5; CDR3 protein: ASSRQGTNEKLF